Here is one T cell receptor beta chain with its context. The sample belongs to a study of CD8 T cells in Susac syndrome. cDNA came from approximately 0.5 to 1 ug RNA primed by random hexamers. Amplification of TCR beta CDR3 across 54 Vbeta and 13 Jbeta was performed with immunoSEQ multiplex PCR. One entry per CDR3 protein, called by TCRdb with MiXCR from the immunoSEQ multiplex PCR reads. The sample consists of fewer than 350,000 distinct CDR3 sequences, 92% of them appearing once. The CDR3 is made up of 15 amino acids. Looked up from germline, CDR1 is SNHLY and CDR2 is FYNNEI. The V and J ends lost 2 bases and 5 bases, in that order; junction bases with no gene match: 4.

J is TRBJ2-1 and V is TRBV2, with 9 bases lining up with TRBD2. This receptor was obtained from a human donor with multiple sclerosis. The source material was CD4+ T cells from PBMCs. The CDR3 sequence: CASSEWGLADNEQFF. The CDR3 nucleotides are TGTGCCAGCAGTGAATGGGGACTAGCAGACAATGAGCAGTTCTTC.